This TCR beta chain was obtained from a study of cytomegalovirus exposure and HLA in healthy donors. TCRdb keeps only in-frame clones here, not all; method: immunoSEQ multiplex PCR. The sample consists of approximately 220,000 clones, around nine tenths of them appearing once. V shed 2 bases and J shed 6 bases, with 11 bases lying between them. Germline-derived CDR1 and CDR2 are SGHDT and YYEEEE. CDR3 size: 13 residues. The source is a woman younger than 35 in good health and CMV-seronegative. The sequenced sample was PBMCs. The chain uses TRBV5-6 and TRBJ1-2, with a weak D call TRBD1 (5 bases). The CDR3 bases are TGTGCCAGCAGCTTTCCCTTGGGGCATGGCTACACCTTC. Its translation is CASSFPLGHGYTF.